This T cell receptor beta chain was sequenced for a study of beta chain features in type 1 diabetes. Study results and limitations: A moderate, significant TCRB CDR3 shortening appeared in type 1 diabetes across four CD4+ subsets. The study left unresolved whether HLA type influences TCRB rearrangement. Individuals with type 1 diabetes displayed fewer insertions and more deletions at VDJ junctions.

Sorted populations were all over 98% pure. This clone came up once. The antigen is unknown. As every portion of the isolated RNA was reverse transcribed, the sequencing read expressed TCRB transcripts. Regulatory, naive and central memory T cell samples averaged approximately 3.8 million reads. Using immunoSEQ multiplex PCR, the repertoire was profiled, and TCRdb retains in-frame clones only, with some absent. The table shows about 650,000 clones, with around an eighth occurring only once. The origin of this receptor is a man in his thirties or forties with type 1 diabetes. Material for sequencing was naive CD4+ T cells from blood.

The CDR3 spells CASSASYRGANEKLFF. CDR3 coding DNA: TGTGCCAGCAGTGCATCTTACAGGGGAGCTAATGAAAAACTGTTTTTT. This chain links TRBV6-1 with TRBJ1-4; 7 nucleotides match TRBD1. The CDR3 spans 16 residues. V dropped 4 bases and J dropped 3; count of bases not matched to a gene: 8. Germline V gives CDR1 MNHNS, CDR2 SASEGT.